Below are 30 T cell receptor beta chains sequenced from a single sample in a study of identical twins. MiXCR was run by TCRdb on the 5' RACE reads, yielding one entry per CDR3 protein. The sample has about 240,000 distinct CDR3 sequences; 9.5% to 15% are singletons. Separately, the same data were catalogued under a study of yellow fever vaccine responses in identical twins.

Sequenced material: memory (CD45RO+) T cells sorted from blood. These receptors came from a woman aged 18-29 years in good health.

The J gene is TRBJ2-7, the V gene TRBV6-1; D unclear. CDR1 and CDR2 from the germline V gene are MNHNS and SASEGT. This CDR3 spans 13 amino acids. V shed 6 bases and J shed 0 bases, with 9 bases lying between them. CDR3 bases: TGTGCCAGCAGAACGGAAGGCTCCTACGAGCAGTACTTC. Residues: CASRTEGSYEQYF.

This clonotype was picked up a small number of times. V and J are TRBV11-3 and TRBJ2-2; D gene uncertain. The CDR3 sequence is 12 residues long. The V end was cut by 2 bases, the J end by 4 bases, with 2 bases between. Germline CDR1 reads SGHNT; CDR2 reads YENEEA. The CDR3 DNA follows: TGTGCCAGCAGCTTAATCACCGGGGAGCTGTTTTTT. This translates into CASSLITGELFF.

There are many counts of this clonotype. The chain links TRBV20-1 to TRBJ2-1; 12 bases match TRBD2. The J segment lost 0 bases and the V segment lost 2 bases, leaving 8 bases of the junction unmatched. Looked up from germline, CDR1 is DFQATT and CDR2 is SNEGSKA (reference sequence). This CDR3 region has 18 residues. The CDR3 here is CSARRLAGGVGSYNEQFF. DNA for the CDR3: TGCAGTGCTAGACGGCTAGCGGGAGGGGTTGGCTCCTACAATGAGCAGTTCTTC.

The chain recombines TRBV15 with TRBJ2-2, with no clear D. V was trimmed by 0 bases and J by 4 bases, leaving 9 bases between them. Looked up from germline, CDR1 is LNHNV and CDR2 is YYDKDF (reference sequence). The CDR3 runs to 15 residues. CDR3 coding DNA: TGTGCCACCAGCAGAGAATCGGGCGGCACCGGGGAGCTGTTTTTT. This codes for CATSRESGGTGELFF.

The V gene is TRBV6-1, the J gene TRBJ2-1, with a possible D match to TRBD2 (6 bases). Per germline, CDR1 MNHNS and CDR2 SASEGT. V lost 10 bases to trimming and J lost 7 bases, with 20 bases between them. The CDR3 is made up of 14 amino acids. The CDR3 here is CAIQEGFGRNEQFF. The CDR3 coding sequence is TGTGCCATCCAGGAGGGTTTTGGGAGGAATGAGCAGTTCTTC.

V usage is TRBV3-1 and J usage is TRBJ2-3; 13 bases match TRBD2. The CDR3 totals 17 residues. V was clipped by 1 base and J by 10 bases; unmatched bases: 11. Germline V gene sequence: CDR1 LGHDT, CDR2 YNNKEL (reference sequence). Written as DNA, the CDR3 is TGTGCCAGCAGCCAAGGGACTAGCGGGGGACAGATAGGTCCGCAGTATTTT. This sequence encodes CASSQGTSGGQIGPQYF.

This clonotype was observed at least ten times. This rearrangement joins TRBV20-1 to TRBJ2-2; no firm D call. The V gene lost 2 bases and the J gene lost 4 bases, with 11 bases spanning the gap. The V gene's germline CDR1 is DFQATT and CDR2 SNEGSKA (reference sequence). The CDR3 totals 14 residues. The CDR3, as DNA: TGCAGTGCTAGATCCCCCTCCGCCACCGGGGAGCTGTTTTTT. Amino acid sequence: CSARSPSATGELFF.

This clonotype was picked up many times. CDR3 coding DNA: TGCGCCAGCAGCTCGCAGGGGGCCGCGAACACCGGGGAGCTGTTTTTT. This encodes CASSSQGAANTGELFF. This chain connects TRBV5-1 to TRBJ2-2; 8 nucleotides line up with TRBD1. Germline CDR1 SGHRS, CDR2 YFSETQ. There are 16 residues in the CDR3. The J segment lost 0 bases and the V segment lost 3 bases, leaving 4 bases of the junction unmatched.

This clonotype was found a few times. V usage is TRBV7-9 and J usage is TRBJ2-7; TRBD1 agrees at 7 bases. The CDR3 consists of 16 residues. CDR1 SEHNR and CDR2 FQNEAQ come from the germline V gene (reference sequence). V lost 5 bases and J lost 3; bases outside the gene matches: 13. CDR3 protein: CASSQQTGLAHYEQYF. The CDR3 coding sequence is TGTGCCAGCAGCCAACAGACAGGGTTGGCACACTACGAGCAGTACTTC. Filled out from reference TRBV7-9 and TRBJ2-7, the complete variable domain reads DTGVSQNPRHKITKRGQNVTFRCDPISEHNRLYWYRQTLGQGPEFLTYFQNEAQLEKSRLLSDRFSAERPKGSFSTLEIQRTEQGDSAMYLCASSQQTGLAHYEQYFGPGTRLTVT.

This chain uses TRBV3-1 with TRBJ2-3; D unresolved. The V gene's germline CDR1 is LGHDT and CDR2 YNNKEL (reference sequence). This CDR3 contains 14 residues. V lost 4 bases and J lost 4, with 12 bases in between. The CDR3 is CASSLRSISDTQYF. The CDR3 coding sequence is TGTGCCAGCAGCCTTCGCTCTATTTCAGATACGCAGTATTTT.

The chain carries TRBV5-6 and TRBJ2-7, with D tentatively TRBD1 (6 bases). This CDR3 has 13 amino acids. Germline V gene lookup returns CDR1 SGHDT and CDR2 YYEEEE. Trimming pared 3 bases from V and 3 bases from J, leaving 10 bases between. The CDR3 loop is CASSYRVRYEQYF. In DNA, the CDR3 is TGTGCCAGCAGCTACAGGGTTCGCTACGAGCAGTACTTC.

The table lists this clonotype with a few counts. V and J are TRBV7-3 and TRBJ2-1, with 8 bases aligning to TRBD2. V shed 4 bases and J 4 bases; nucleotides not matched to a gene: 6. The CDR3 covers 15 residues. Per germline, CDR1 SGHTA and CDR2 FQGTGA. The CDR3: CASSSRRGAYNEQFF. The CDR3 coding sequence is TGTGCCAGCAGCTCCCGGCGGGGGGCATACAATGAGCAGTTCTTC.

The rearrangement joins TRBV10-3 to TRBJ1-6; tentatively, D is TRBD1 (6 bases). Germline lookup yields CDR1 ENHRY and CDR2 SYGVKD. This CDR3 has 13 residues. The DNA for the CDR3 is TGTGCTCACAGGGCGGAATATAATTCACCCCTCCACTTT. Protein: CAHRAEYNSPLHF.

The chain combines TRBV6-1 with TRBJ2-1; D not certain. The V and J ends lost 7 bases and 7 bases respectively, with 8 bases between them. Looked up from germline, CDR1 is MNHNS and CDR2 is SASEGT. The length of the CDR3 is 11 residues. CDR3 DNA: TGTGCCAGCACCAAACCAAATGAGCAGTTCTTC. Its translation is CASTKPNEQFF.

This chain connects TRBV20-1 to TRBJ2-3; D ambiguous. V was clipped by 6 bases and J by 2 bases, with 15 bases between them. The CDR3 extends over 14 amino acids. From germline, CDR1 is DFQATT and CDR2 SNEGSKA (reference sequence). This CDR3 reads CSAEGHGSTDTQYF. CDR3 nucleotides: TGCAGTGCCGAAGGTCACGGATCCACAGATACGCAGTATTTT.

V gene TRBV3-1 combines with J gene TRBJ2-1, with TRBD2 matching over 14 bases. This CDR3 spans 16 amino acids. Germline lookup yields CDR1 LGHDT and CDR2 YNNKEL (reference sequence). J gave up 12 bases and V 4 bases, and 11 bases lay outside the gene matches. CDR3 coding DNA: TGTGCCAGCAGCCCCCAAAGACTAGCGGGGGGGCCGGGGCAGTTCTTC. Translating it yields CASSPQRLAGGPGQFF.

This clonotype was found a few times. The chain employs TRBV2 and TRBJ1-4; 8 positions match TRBD1. Germline CDR1 reads SNHLY; CDR2 reads FYNNEI. CDR3 size: 15 residues. V gave up 5 bases and J gave up 6 bases; unmatched junction bases: 8. The CDR3 nucleotides are TGTGCCAGCAGTCCCAGGGGGACAGGAGATGAAAAACTGTTTTTT. Protein: CASSPRGTGDEKLFF.

This clonotype has at least ten counts. Here the CDR3 reads CASRKGQGYYEQYF. CDR3 sequence (DNA): TGTGCCAGCAGGAAGGGACAGGGGTACTACGAGCAGTACTTC. The chain joins TRBV6-2 or TRBV6-3 to TRBJ2-7; 10 bases map to TRBD1. The length of the CDR3 is 14 residues. Losses at the gene ends were 6 bases for V and 3 bases for J; bases not matched to a gene: 5. Germline V gene lookup returns CDR1 MNHEY and CDR2 SVGEGT.

The chain recombines TRBV28 with TRBJ2-1, with 13 positions matching TRBD2. Germline values: CDR1 MDHEN, CDR2 SYDVKM. The junction had 9 bases not matched to a gene; V was cut back by 7 bases and J by 9 bases. The CDR3 runs 15 residues. The CDR3 is CASNKLAGGLTEQFF. CDR3 in DNA: TGTGCCAGCAATAAACTAGCGGGGGGGTTAACTGAGCAGTTCTTC.

Remarks on this clonotype: One end of the junction varies from germline; a read error may be responsible. CDR3: CASSFQIGGPGQGGDTRYF. The CDR3 DNA reads as TGTGCCAGCAGCTTCCAAATAGGCGGACCGGGACAGGGGGGAGATACGCGGTATTTT. The J gene is TRBJ2-3, the V gene TRBV11-3; 11 bases match TRBD1. CDR3 size: 19 residues. Looked up from germline, CDR1 is SGHNT and CDR2 is YENEEA.

The rearrangement links TRBV20-1 to TRBJ2-7, with 7 nucleotides matching TRBD1. CDR3 length: 14 residues. The germline gives CDR1 DFQATT, CDR2 SNEGSKA (reference sequence). Trimming took 7 bases from V and 3 from J; bases not matched to a gene: 12. DNA for the CDR3: TGCAGTGTCGTAGGGAAGCCAGGGGGCTACGAGCAGTACTTC. Protein sequence: CSVVGKPGGYEQYF.

In its sample, this clonotype was seen a few times. J is TRBJ2-2 and V is TRBV7-9; TRBD1 aligns across 7 bases. V trimming: 8 bases; J trimming: 4 bases; junction bases outside the gene matches: 7. This CDR3 is built from 14 residues. Germline CDR1 is SEHNR and CDR2 is FQNEAQ (reference sequence). The CDR3 DNA sequence: TGTGCCAGCGAGGGGGCAGGGGCCACCGGGGAGCTGTTTTTT. This codes for CASEGAGATGELFF. The full variable domain, its missing parts supplied by reference TRBV7-9 and TRBJ2-2, is DTGVSQNPRHKITKRGQNVTFRCDPISEHNRLYWYRQTLGQGPEFLTYFQNEAQLEKSRLLSDRFSAERPKGSFSTLEIQRTEQGDSAMYLCASEGAGATGELFFGEGSRLTVL.

In its sample, this clonotype was seen a few times. The genes are TRBV13 and TRBJ2-3, with 10 nucleotides matching TRBD2. Germline trimming cut 2 bases from V and 4 bases from J; bases unmatched to any gene: 6. Per the germline V gene, CDR1 is PRHDT and CDR2 is FYEKMQ (reference sequence). The CDR3 is 16 amino acids. CDR3 sequence (DNA): TGTGCCAGCAGCTTACGAGCGGGGGGGCTAGCAGATACGCAGTATTTT. Encoded protein: CASSLRAGGLADTQYF.

This clonotype has at least ten counts. The rearrangement uses TRBV3-1 and TRBJ2-3; no definite D call. CDR3 length: 12 residues. Germline V lookup: CDR1 LGHDT, CDR2 YNNKEL (reference sequence). Trimming shortened V by 8 bases and J by 2 bases, and 8 bases separated the two germline ends. The CDR3 DNA sequence: TGTGCCAGCGGATGGGCCACAGATACGCAGTATTTT. Residues: CASGWATDTQYF.

This clonotype appeared a few times. The V call is TRBV10-3, the J call TRBJ2-3; tentative D call: TRBD1 (6 bases). Looked up from germline, CDR1 is ENHRY and CDR2 is SYGVKD. The CDR3 has 14 residues. V lost 4 bases and J 1 base, leaving 9 bases between the germline ends. The CDR3: CAISAAGGTDTQYF. The CDR3 bases are TGTGCCATCAGTGCTGCAGGGGGCACAGATACGCAGTATTTT.

This clonotype was seen ten or more times. J is TRBJ2-1 and V is TRBV5-1; D is tentatively TRBD1 or TRBD2 (5 bases each). CDR1 and CDR2 (germline): SGHRS, YFSETQ. CDR3 size: 17 residues. Between the trimmed V and J ends, which lost 4 bases and 0 bases, there was a span of 17 bases. The CDR3: CASSGYRDDSSYNEQFF. In DNA, the CDR3 is TGCGCCAGCAGCGGCTACCGGGACGACAGCTCCTACAATGAGCAGTTCTTC.

The chain recombines TRBV5-6 with TRBJ1-5; tentatively, D is TRBD1 (6 bases). Germline-derived CDR1 and CDR2 are SGHDT and YYEEEE. V lost 1 base and J lost 4, with 18 bases in between. This CDR3 spans 17 amino acids. In DNA form, the CDR3 reads TGTGCCAGCAGCTTGAGGGCGGCCACAGGGTGGAATCAGCCCCAGCATTTT. Protein: CASSLRAATGWNQPQHF.

This clonotype has just a few counts. V gene TRBV29-1 combines with J gene TRBJ2-7; tentative D call: TRBD1 (5 bases). The CDR3 spans 16 residues. Germline V gives CDR1 SQVTM, CDR2 ANQGSEA. The V gene lost 5 bases and the J gene lost 2 bases, with 22 bases spanning the gap. The CDR3 DNA is TGCAGCGTTCGTACCCCGCAGTCAGGGCCAACCTACGAGCAGTACTTC. Encoded protein: CSVRTPQSGPTYEQYF.

The chain is built from TRBV20-1 and TRBJ2-7; 7 bases line up with TRBD1. The ends lost 6 bases at V and 2 bases at J; junction bases unmatched: 10. CDR1 is DFQATT, CDR2 SNEGSKA, per germline (reference sequence). CDR3 size: 14 residues. The CDR3 protein is CSAVRQGDPYEQYF. For the CDR3, the DNA is TGCAGTGCCGTCCGGCAGGGGGACCCCTACGAGCAGTACTTC.

This clonotype appeared many times. This chain connects TRBV20-1 to TRBJ2-1, with 8 nucleotides matching TRBD1. This CDR3 has 15 residues. The junction had 5 bases not matched to a gene; V was cut back by 0 bases and J by 4 bases. CDR1 is DFQATT, CDR2 SNEGSKA, per germline (reference sequence). The CDR3 reads CSARDTRGQYNEQFF. In nucleotides, the CDR3 is TGCAGTGCTAGAGATACCAGGGGGCAATACAATGAGCAGTTCTTC.